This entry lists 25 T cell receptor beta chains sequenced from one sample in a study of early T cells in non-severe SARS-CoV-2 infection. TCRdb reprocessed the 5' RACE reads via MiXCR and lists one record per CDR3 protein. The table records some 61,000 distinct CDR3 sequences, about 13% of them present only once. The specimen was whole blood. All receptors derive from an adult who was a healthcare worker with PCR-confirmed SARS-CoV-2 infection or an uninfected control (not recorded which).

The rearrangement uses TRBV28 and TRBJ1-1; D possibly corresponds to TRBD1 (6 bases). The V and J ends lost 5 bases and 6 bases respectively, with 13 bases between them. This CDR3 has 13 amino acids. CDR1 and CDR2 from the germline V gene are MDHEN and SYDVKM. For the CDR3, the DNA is TGTGCCAGCAGTGCCCCTAGGGGGGCTGAAGCTTTCTTT. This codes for CASSAPRGAEAFF.

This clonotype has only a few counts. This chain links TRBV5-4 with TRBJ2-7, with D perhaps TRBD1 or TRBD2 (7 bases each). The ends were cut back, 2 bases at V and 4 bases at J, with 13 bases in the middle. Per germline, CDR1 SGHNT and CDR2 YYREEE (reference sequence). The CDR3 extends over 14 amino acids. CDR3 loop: CASSFGQGGYEQYF. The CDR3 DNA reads TGTGCCAGCAGCTTCGGGCAGGGGGGGTACGAGCAGTACTTC.

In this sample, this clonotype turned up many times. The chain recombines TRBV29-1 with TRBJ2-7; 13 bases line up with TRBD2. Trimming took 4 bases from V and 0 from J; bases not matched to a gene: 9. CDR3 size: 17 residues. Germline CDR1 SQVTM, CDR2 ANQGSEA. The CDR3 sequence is CSVAGLAGAFGSYEQYF. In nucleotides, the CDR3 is TGCAGCGTTGCCGGACTAGCGGGAGCCTTTGGCTCCTACGAGCAGTACTTC.

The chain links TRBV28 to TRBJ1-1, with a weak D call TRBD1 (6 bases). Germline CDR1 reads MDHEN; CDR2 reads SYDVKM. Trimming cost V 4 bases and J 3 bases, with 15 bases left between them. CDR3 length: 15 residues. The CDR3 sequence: CASSSPGGRDTEAFF. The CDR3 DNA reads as TGTGCCAGCAGTTCCCCCGGGGGGCGGGACACTGAAGCTTTCTTT.

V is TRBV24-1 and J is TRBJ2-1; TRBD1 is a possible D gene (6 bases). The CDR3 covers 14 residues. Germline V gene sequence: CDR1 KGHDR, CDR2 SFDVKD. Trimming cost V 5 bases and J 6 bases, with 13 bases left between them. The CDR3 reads CATSARLGANEQFF. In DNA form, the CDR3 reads TGTGCCACCAGTGCCCGGCTGGGGGCCAATGAGCAGTTCTTC.

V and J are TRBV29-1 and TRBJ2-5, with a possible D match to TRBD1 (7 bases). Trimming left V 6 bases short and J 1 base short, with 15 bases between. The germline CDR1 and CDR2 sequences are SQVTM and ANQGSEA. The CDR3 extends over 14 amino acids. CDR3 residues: CSVVQGGLQETQYF. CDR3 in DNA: TGCAGCGTGGTTCAGGGGGGTCTCCAAGAGACCCAGTACTTC.

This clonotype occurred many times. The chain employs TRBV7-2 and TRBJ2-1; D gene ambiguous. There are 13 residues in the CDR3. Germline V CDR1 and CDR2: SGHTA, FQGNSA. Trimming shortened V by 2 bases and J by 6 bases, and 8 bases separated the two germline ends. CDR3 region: CASSLRHRNEQFF. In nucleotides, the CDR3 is TGTGCCAGCAGCTTAAGGCACCGCAATGAGCAGTTCTTC. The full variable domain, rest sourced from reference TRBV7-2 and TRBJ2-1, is GAGVSQSPSNKVTEKGKDVELRCDPISGHTALYWYRQSLGQGLEFLIYFQGNSAPDKSGLPSDRFSAERTGGSVSTLTIQRTQQEDSAVYLCASSLRHRNEQFFGPGTRLTVL.

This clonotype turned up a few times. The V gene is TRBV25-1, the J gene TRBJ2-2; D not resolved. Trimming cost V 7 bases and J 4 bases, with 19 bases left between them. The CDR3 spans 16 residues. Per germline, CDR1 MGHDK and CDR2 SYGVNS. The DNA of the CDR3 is TGTGCCAGCACGTCAACCTCTCGAAGCGTCACCGGGGAGCTGTTTTTT. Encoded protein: CASTSTSRSVTGELFF.

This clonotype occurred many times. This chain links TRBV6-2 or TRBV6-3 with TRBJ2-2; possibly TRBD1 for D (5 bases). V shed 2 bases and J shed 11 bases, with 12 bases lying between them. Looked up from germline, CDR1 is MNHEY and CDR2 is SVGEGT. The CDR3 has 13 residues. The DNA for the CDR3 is TGTGCCAGCAGTTACGTCGGGCAGGGTGAGCTGTTTTTT. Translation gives CASSYVGQGELFF.

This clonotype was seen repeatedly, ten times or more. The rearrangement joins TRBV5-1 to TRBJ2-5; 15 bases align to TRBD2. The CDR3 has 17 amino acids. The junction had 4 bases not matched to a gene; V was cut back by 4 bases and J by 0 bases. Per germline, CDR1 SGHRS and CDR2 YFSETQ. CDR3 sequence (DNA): TGCGCCAGCAGCGTGGGACTAGCGGGAGGTTACCAAGAGACCCAGTACTTC. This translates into CASSVGLAGGYQETQYF. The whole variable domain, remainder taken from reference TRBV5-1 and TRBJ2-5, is KAGVTQTPRYLIKTRGQQVTLSCSPISGHRSVSWYQQTPGQGLQFLFEYFSETQRNKGNFPGRFSGRQFSNSRSEMNVSTLELGDSALYLCASSVGLAGGYQETQYFGPGTRLLVL.

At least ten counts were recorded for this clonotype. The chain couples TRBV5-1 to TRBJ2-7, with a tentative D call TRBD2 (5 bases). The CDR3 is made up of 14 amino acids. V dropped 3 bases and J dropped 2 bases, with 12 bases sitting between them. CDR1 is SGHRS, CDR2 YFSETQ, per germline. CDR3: CASSSTDSAYEQYF. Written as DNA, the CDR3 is TGCGCCAGCAGCTCCACGGACTCCGCCTACGAGCAGTACTTC.

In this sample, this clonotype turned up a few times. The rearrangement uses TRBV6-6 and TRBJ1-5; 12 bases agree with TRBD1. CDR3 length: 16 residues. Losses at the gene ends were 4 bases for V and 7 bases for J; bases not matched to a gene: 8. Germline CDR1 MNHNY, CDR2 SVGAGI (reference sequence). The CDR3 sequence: CASSSRDRGRGQPQHF. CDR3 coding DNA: TGTGCCAGCAGTTCCAGGGACAGGGGGCGAGGGCAGCCCCAGCATTTT.

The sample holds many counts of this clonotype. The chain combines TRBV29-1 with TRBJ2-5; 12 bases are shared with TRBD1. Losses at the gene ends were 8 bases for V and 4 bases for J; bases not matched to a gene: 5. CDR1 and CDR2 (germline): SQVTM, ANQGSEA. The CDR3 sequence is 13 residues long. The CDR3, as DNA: TGCAGCCTTAGGGACAGGGGGCGAGAGACCCAGTACTTC. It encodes CSLRDRGRETQYF.

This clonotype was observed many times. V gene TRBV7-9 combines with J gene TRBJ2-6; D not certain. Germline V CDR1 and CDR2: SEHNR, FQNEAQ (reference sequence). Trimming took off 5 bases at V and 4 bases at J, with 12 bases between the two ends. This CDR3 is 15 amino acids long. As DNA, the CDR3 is TGTGCCAGCAGCCCCAGGTCCACCGGGGCCAACGTCCTGACTTTC. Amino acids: CASSPRSTGANVLTF. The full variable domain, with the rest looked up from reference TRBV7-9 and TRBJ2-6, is DTGVSQNPRHKITKRGQNVTFRCDPISEHNRLYWYRQTLGQGPEFLTYFQNEAQLEKSRLLSDRFSAERPKGSFSTLEIQRTEQGDSAMYLCASSPRSTGANVLTFGAGSRLTVL.

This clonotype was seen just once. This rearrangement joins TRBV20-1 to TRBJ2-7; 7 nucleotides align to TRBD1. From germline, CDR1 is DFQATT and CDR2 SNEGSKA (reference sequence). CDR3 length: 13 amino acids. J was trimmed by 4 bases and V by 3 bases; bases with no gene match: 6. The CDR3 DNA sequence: TGCAGTGCTAGTGGGACAGAGCCGTACGAGCAGTACTTC. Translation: CSASGTEPYEQYF.

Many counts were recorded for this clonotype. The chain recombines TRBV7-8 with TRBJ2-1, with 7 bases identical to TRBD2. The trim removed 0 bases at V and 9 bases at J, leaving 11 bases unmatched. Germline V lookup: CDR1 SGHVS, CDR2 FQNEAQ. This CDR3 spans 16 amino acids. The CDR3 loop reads CASSLALAAGTGEQFF. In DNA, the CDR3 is TGTGCCAGCAGCTTAGCGCTAGCGGCAGGTACCGGTGAGCAGTTCTTC.

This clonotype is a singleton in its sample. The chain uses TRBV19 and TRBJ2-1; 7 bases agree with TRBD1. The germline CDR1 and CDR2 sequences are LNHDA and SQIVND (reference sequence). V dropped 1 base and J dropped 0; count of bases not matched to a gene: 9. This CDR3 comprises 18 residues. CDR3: CASSIVLGQKSSYNEQFF. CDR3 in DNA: TGTGCCAGTAGTATAGTTTTGGGACAGAAGTCCTCCTACAATGAGCAGTTCTTC.

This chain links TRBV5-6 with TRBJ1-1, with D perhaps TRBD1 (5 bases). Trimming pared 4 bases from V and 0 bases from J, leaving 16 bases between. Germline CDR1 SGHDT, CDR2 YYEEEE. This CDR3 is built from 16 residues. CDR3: CASSAIPGRLNTEAFF. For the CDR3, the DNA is TGTGCCAGCAGCGCTATTCCGGGACGCCTGAACACTGAAGCTTTCTTT.

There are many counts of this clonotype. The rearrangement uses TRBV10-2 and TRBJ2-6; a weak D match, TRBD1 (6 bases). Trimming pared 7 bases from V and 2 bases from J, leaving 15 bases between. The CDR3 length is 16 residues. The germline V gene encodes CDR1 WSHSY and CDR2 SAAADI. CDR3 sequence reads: CASKGQVGTGANVLTF. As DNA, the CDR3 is TGCGCCAGCAAGGGACAAGTGGGCACTGGGGCCAACGTCCTGACTTTC.

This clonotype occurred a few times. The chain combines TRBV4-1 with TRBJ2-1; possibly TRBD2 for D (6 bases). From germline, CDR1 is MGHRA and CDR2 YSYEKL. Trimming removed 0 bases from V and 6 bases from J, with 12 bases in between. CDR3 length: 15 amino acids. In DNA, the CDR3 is TGCGCCAGCAGCCAAGAACTAGCCCATGGCAATGAGCAGTTCTTC. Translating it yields CASSQELAHGNEQFF.

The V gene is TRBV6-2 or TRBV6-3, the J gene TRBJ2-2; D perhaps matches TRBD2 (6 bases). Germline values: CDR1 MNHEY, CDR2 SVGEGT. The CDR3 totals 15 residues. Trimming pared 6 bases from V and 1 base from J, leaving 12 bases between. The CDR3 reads CASSDSGLNTGELFF. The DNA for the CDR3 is TGTGCCAGCAGCGATAGCGGATTGAACACCGGGGAGCTGTTTTTT.

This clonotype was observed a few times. The CDR3: CASCLRRGGTEAFF. In nucleotides, the CDR3 is TGTGCCAGCTGCCTACGCCGAGGGGGGACTGAAGCTTTCTTT. The rearrangement joins TRBV6-1 to TRBJ1-1, with D possibly TRBD1 on 6 matching bases. Germline CDR1 and CDR2: MNHNS and SASEGT. The V end lost 8 bases, the J end lost 5 bases, and 18 bases lay between the germline ends. There are 14 residues in the CDR3.

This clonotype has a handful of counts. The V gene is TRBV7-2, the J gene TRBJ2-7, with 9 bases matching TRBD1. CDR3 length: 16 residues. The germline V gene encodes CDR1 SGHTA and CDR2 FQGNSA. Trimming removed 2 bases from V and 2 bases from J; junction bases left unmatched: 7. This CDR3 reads CASSLITGGFTYEQYF. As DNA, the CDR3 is TGTGCCAGCAGCTTAATTACAGGGGGCTTCACCTACGAGCAGTACTTC.

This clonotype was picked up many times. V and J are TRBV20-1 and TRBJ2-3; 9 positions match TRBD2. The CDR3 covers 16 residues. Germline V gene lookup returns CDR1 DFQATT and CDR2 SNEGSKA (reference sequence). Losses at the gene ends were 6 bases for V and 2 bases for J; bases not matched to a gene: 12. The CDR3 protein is CSARGGSSGVTDTQYF. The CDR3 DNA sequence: TGCAGTGCCCGAGGAGGGTCTAGCGGGGTCACAGATACGCAGTATTTT.

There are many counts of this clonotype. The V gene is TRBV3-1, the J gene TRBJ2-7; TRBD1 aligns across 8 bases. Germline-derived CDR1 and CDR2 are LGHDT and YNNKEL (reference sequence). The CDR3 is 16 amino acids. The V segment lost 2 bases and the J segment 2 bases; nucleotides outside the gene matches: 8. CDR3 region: CASSQQQGAVPYEQYF. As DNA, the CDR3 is TGTGCCAGCAGCCAACAGCAGGGGGCGGTCCCCTACGAGCAGTACTTC.